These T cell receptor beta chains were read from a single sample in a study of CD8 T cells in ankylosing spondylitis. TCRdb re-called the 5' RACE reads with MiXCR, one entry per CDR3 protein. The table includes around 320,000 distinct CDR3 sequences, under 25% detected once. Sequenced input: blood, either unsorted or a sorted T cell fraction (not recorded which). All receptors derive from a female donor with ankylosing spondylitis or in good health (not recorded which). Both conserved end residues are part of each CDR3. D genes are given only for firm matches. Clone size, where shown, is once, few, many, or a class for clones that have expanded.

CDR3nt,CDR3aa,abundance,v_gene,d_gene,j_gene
TGTGCCATCAGTGACGGACAGGGAACCACCGGGGAGCTGTTTTTT,CAISDGQGTTGELFF,-,TRBV10-3,TRBD1,TRBJ2-2
TGTGCCAGCAGTCCCGACATCGGTAATCAGCCCCAGCATTTT,CASSPDIGNQPQHF,many,TRBV12-3/TRBV12-4,-,TRBJ1-5
TGTGCCAGCAGCTTCGGGCGCACCTTAACAGATACGCAGTATTTT,CASSFGRTLTDTQYF,few,TRBV5-6,-,TRBJ2-3
TGTGCCAGCAGTTTCGGGGAGGTTGGCGCTGAAGCTTTCTTT,CASSFGEVGAEAFF,many,TRBV12-3/TRBV12-4,-,TRBJ1-1
TGTGCCAGCAGCGTAGTCGGGAGCTCCTACGAGCAGTACTTC,CASSVVGSSYEQYF,-,TRBV9,-,TRBJ2-7
TGTGCCACCTCCGACAGAGTCACAGATACGCAGTATTTT,CATSDRVTDTQYF,-,TRBV14,-,TRBJ2-3
TGTGCCAGCAGCCCAGGGGGGATCACCCAGTACTTC,CASSPGGITQYF,-,TRBV7-2,-,TRBJ2-5
TGTGCCAGCAGTCGCGGGACAGGACGGAACGAGCAGTACTTC,CASSRGTGRNEQYF,few,TRBV6-1,TRBD1,TRBJ2-7
TGTGCCACGCAGGGACTAGCGCGATTACAGAATTACGAGCAGTACTTC,CATQGLARLQNYEQYF,few,TRBV10-3,TRBD2,TRBJ2-7
TGCGCCAGCAGCCGGACGCGGGAAGGGGACGAGCAGTACTTC,CASSRTREGDEQYF,few,TRBV5-1,-,TRBJ2-7
TGTGCCTGGAGGCGGACAGGGAAAGCTTTCTTT,CAWRRTGKAFF,-,TRBV30,TRBD1,TRBJ1-1
TGCGCCAGCAGCCAAGAAACCTCCGGAGAGCAGTACTTC,CASSQETSGEQYF,few,TRBV4-3,-,TRBJ2-7
TGTGCCAGCAGTTACCGGGTGACTAGCGGGAGCATGTACTTC,CASSYRVTSGSMYF,few,TRBV6-5,TRBD2,TRBJ2-7
TGCAGTGCTAGTGGTTCTAATGAGCAGTTCTTC,CSASGSNEQFF,many,TRBV20-1,-,TRBJ2-1
TGTGCCAGCAGCGTCGCGGGAGGAACCGGGGAGCTGTTTTTT,CASSVAGGTGELFF,-,TRBV9,TRBD2,TRBJ2-2
TGCAGTGCCCAAGAGTGGGCTAGCGGAAAGAACACCGGGGAGCTGTTTTTT,CSAQEWASGKNTGELFF,few,TRBV20-1,TRBD2,TRBJ2-2
TGTGCCAGCAGGGGCATCGGCGGGGAGCTGTTTTTT,CASRGIGGELFF,many,TRBV12-3/TRBV12-4,-,TRBJ2-2
TGTGCCAGCAGCCCCTGGACATCTCCCTACAATGAGCAGTTCTTC,CASSPWTSPYNEQFF,-,TRBV5-6,-,TRBJ2-1
TGTGCCAGCAGCTTGGGAGCGAACTACAATGAGCAGTTCTTC,CASSLGANYNEQFF,-,TRBV7-3,-,TRBJ2-1
TGTGCCAGCACGCAGGGGGCCCTAAATACGCAGTATTTT,CASTQGALNTQYF,few,TRBV6-1,TRBD1,TRBJ2-3
TGTGCCATCAGTGGAGGGCGCGAATTCGACTACGAGCAGTACTTC,CAISGGREFDYEQYF,-,TRBV10-3,-,TRBJ2-7
TGCGCCAGCAGCCAAGATCGACCAAGACTAGTAGTTGCCGATACGCAGTATTTT,CASSQDRPRLVVADTQYF,few,TRBV4-3,-,TRBJ2-3
TGTGCCAGCAGACCCCTAGCGGGAGGCGGCTGGGGCGAGCAGTACTTC,CASRPLAGGGWGEQYF,few,TRBV6-1,TRBD2,TRBJ2-7
TGTGCCAGCAGTTTAACCGGGACTAGCGGGATAACCTACAATGAGCAGTTCTTC,CASSLTGTSGITYNEQFF,-,TRBV6-5,TRBD2,TRBJ2-1
TGTGCCAGCAGCTTGCATGGAGGGAGGAACACTGAAGCTTTCTTT,CASSLHGGRNTEAFF,-,TRBV7-2,-,TRBJ1-1
TGCAGTGCTAGAGGGACCGAGCATCAGCCCCAGCATTTT,CSARGTEHQPQHF,few,TRBV20-1,-,TRBJ1-5
TGCGCCAGCAGCCGATCGCAGAGCTCCTACGAGCAGTACTTC,CASSRSQSSYEQYF,-,TRBV4-3,-,TRBJ2-7
TGTGCCAGCAGATCTACCTCAGGGCGGAATTCACCCCTCCACTTT,CASRSTSGRNSPLHF,-,TRBV12-3/TRBV12-4,-,TRBJ1-6
TGTGCCAGCAGACCCTGGGCCAACGTCCTGACTTTC,CASRPWANVLTF,few,TRBV6-6,-,TRBJ2-6
TGTGCCAGCTCCAGTTTACAGGGCTCCTACGAGCAGTACTTC,CASSSLQGSYEQYF,-,TRBV18,-,TRBJ2-7
TGCGCCAGCAGCCGAGGGGGGGGATACGAGCAGTACTTC,CASSRGGGYEQYF,few,TRBV5-1,-,TRBJ2-7
TGTGCCAGCAGGAACTATTATGGCTACACCTTC,CASRNYYGYTF,-,TRBV27,-,TRBJ1-2
TGCGCCAGCAGTCCCCGGCTGACTAGCGGGCGGGACAATGAGCAGTTCTTC,CASSPRLTSGRDNEQFF,-,TRBV10-2,TRBD2,TRBJ2-1
TGCAGTGTGGTAGCATCCTACAATGAGCAGTTCTTC,CSVVASYNEQFF,-,TRBV20-1,-,TRBJ2-1
TGTGCCAGCAGCTTAGGGGCTAGCGCGGGAGAGACCCAGTACTTC,CASSLGASAGETQYF,many,TRBV7-9,-,TRBJ2-5
TGTGCCAGCAGTCCAGTATGGTATTCACCCCTCCACTTT,CASSPVWYSPLHF,few,TRBV12-3/TRBV12-4,-,TRBJ1-6
TGCAGCGTTGAGCGGGGATCGGGGTCCTACGAGCAGTACTTC,CSVERGSGSYEQYF,-,TRBV29-1,-,TRBJ2-7
TGTGCCAGCAGTTACTCTACAGGGGTCCACGAGCAGTACTTC,CASSYSTGVHEQYF,-,TRBV6-2/TRBV6-3,TRBD1,TRBJ2-7
TGTGCCAGCAGCTTACAGTACGAGCAGTACTTC,CASSLQYEQYF,many,TRBV7-9,-,TRBJ2-7
TGCAGTGCCCGCGTTCTAGCGGGTTGGGAGACCCAGTACTTC,CSARVLAGWETQYF,many,TRBV20-1,TRBD2,TRBJ2-5
TGTGCCAGCAGCATACGGGGGGAAGCTTTCTTT,CASSIRGEAFF,-,TRBV11-2,-,TRBJ1-1
TGTGCCAGCAGTCGTACATGGAACACTGAAGCTTTCTTT,CASSRTWNTEAFF,few,TRBV12-3/TRBV12-4,-,TRBJ1-1
TGTGCCAGCAGCAAGACAGGGTTCGCAGATACGCAGTATTTT,CASSKTGFADTQYF,-,TRBV25-1,TRBD1,TRBJ2-3
TGCGCCAGCAGCTTTGGCGGTCCCAAAGAGACCCAGTACTTC,CASSFGGPKETQYF,-,TRBV5-1,-,TRBJ2-5
TGCAGTGCCCGACTAGCGGGAGTGAATGAGCAGTTCTTC,CSARLAGVNEQFF,many,TRBV20-1,TRBD2,TRBJ2-1
TGTGCCAGCAGTGAAAACCAGGGCTATGGCTACACCTTC,CASSENQGYGYTF,many,TRBV2,-,TRBJ1-2
TGTGCCAGCAGAATACTGGCGGGAAATGAAGCTTTCTTT,CASRILAGNEAFF,-,TRBV6-1,-,TRBJ1-1
TGCAGTGCTGAGGGGGGTGACACTGAAGCTTTCTTT,CSAEGGDTEAFF,-,TRBV20-1,-,TRBJ1-1
TGTGCCATCAGTGAGTTACTAGCGGACTACAATGAGCAGTTCTTC,CAISELLADYNEQFF,-,TRBV10-3,TRBD2,TRBJ2-1
TGCAGTGCTAGGTCCGACAGGGGGTCCTGGGAGCAGTACTTC,CSARSDRGSWEQYF,once,TRBV20-1,TRBD1,TRBJ2-7
TGCAGTACCTTTTCCGGGACCCACACCTACAATGAGCAGTTCTTC,CSTFSGTHTYNEQFF,few,TRBV20-1,-,TRBJ2-1
TGCAGTGGGAGCGGATCCTACAATGAGCAGTTCTTC,CSGSGSYNEQFF,-,TRBV20-1,-,TRBJ2-1
TGTGCCAGCAGCTTGGTGGGTCGCACAGATACGCAGTATTTT,CASSLVGRTDTQYF,few,TRBV5-6,-,TRBJ2-3
TGCAGTGCTAGAGACCCAGGGTCCTCTAACTATGGCTACACCTTC,CSARDPGSSNYGYTF,-,TRBV20-1,-,TRBJ1-2
TGTGCCAGCAGTTTTGGACAGGGAGGAACTGAAGCTTTCTTT,CASSFGQGGTEAFF,many,TRBV12-3/TRBV12-4,TRBD1,TRBJ1-1
TGTGCCATCAGTGAGAGGGGGGAGCAGTACTTC,CAISERGEQYF,many,TRBV10-3,-,TRBJ2-7
TGCAGCGCCCCTGACAGGGTTGGAAATGGCTACACCTTC,CSAPDRVGNGYTF,many,TRBV29-1,TRBD1,TRBJ1-2
TGTGCCAGCACACTAGCGGGAGAAGTCAATGAGCAGTTCTTC,CASTLAGEVNEQFF,-,TRBV12-3/TRBV12-4,TRBD2,TRBJ2-1
TGCAGTGCACGAGAGGGGACAGGGAATGAAAAACTGTTTTTT,CSAREGTGNEKLFF,many,TRBV20-1,TRBD1,TRBJ1-4
TGTGCCAGCGGCTGGGCTACAGATACGCAGTATTTT,CASGWATDTQYF,many,TRBV27,-,TRBJ2-3